The TCR beta chain under discussion was sequenced for a study of shared clonotypes between healthy human individuals. Terminally differentiated effector memory CD45RA+ cells were left out of the naive CD8 fraction, which was CD45RO-negative and positively selected for CCR7. Profiled with immunoSEQ multiplex PCR; TCRdb holds only in-frame clones, not every one. The sample lists hundreds of thousands of clones; 95% to 98% were seen once. The V end was cut by 5 bases, the J end by 8 bases, with 10 bases between. Germline V CDR1 and CDR2: MNHEY, SMNVEV (reference sequence). The CDR3 consists of 12 residues. Notes on this clone: The identical CDR3 is also encoded by other nucleotide sequences in the sample.

The chain recombines TRBV27 with TRBJ2-1; D unclear. The sequence was collected from a man younger than 45 in good health. What was sequenced was naive CD8+ T cells sorted from blood. As DNA, the CDR3 is TGTGCCAGCAGTCTCATTGGGGATGAGCAGTTCTTC. This gives the protein CASSLIGDEQFF.